The clone carrying this TCR beta chain was counted between two and nine times. The data originate from a study of blood T cell repertoires in COVID-19. Data came from immunoSEQ multiplex PCR; TCRdb stores just in-frame clones and leaves some out. The sample shows about 99,000 clones, 75% to 90% of them seen only once. The sequence came from a human donor in a cohort sampled during active or convalescent COVID-19. Sequences were obtained from peripheral blood.

CDR3 sequence: CATSGQQNTEAFF. In DNA form, the CDR3 reads TGTGCCACCAGCGGACAGCAGAACACTGAAGCTTTCTTT. J is TRBJ1-1 and V is TRBV15, with a tentative D call TRBD1 (6 bases). The V end lost 5 bases, the J end lost 1 base, and 8 bases lay between the germline ends. Germline V gives CDR1 LNHNV, CDR2 YYDKDF (reference sequence). The CDR3 runs to 13 residues.